These 11 T cell receptor beta chains came from one sample sequenced in a study of cytomegalovirus exposure and HLA in healthy donors. The primer mix had 60 Vbeta and 13 Jbeta primers. The assay was immunoSEQ multiplex PCR, and TCRdb's table has in-frame clones only and misses some. The sample lists roughly 120,000 clones; roughly 76% were seen once. Specimen: PBMCs. The receptors were gathered from a woman aged 60-70 years in good health and CMV-seropositive.

V usage is TRBV10-2 and J usage is TRBJ1-5; 8 bases fit TRBD1. Germline V CDR1 and CDR2: WSHSY, SAAADI. Unmatched junction bases numbered 8, after V lost 6 bases and J lost 7 bases. This CDR3 has 14 amino acids. The CDR3, as DNA: TGCGCCAGCAGAGACAGACAGGGGTGGCAGCCCCAGCATTTT. Translation: CASRDRQGWQPQHF.

The chain is built from TRBV18 and TRBJ1-2; the match to TRBD1 covers 8 bases. The CDR3 is 13 amino acids. Germline V gene data show CDR1 as KGHSH and CDR2 as LQKENI. V lost 4 bases, J lost 7 bases, and 5 bases stayed unmatched. CDR3 in DNA: TGTGCCAGCTCACAACAGGGGGGTCTTGGCTACACCTTC. The encoded protein is CASSQQGGLGYTF. Full variable domain (outside the CDR3, taken from reference TRBV18 and TRBJ1-2): NAGVMQNPRHLVRRRGQEARLRCSPMKGHSHVYWYRQLPEEGLKFMVYLQKENIIDESGMPKERFSAEFPKEGPSILRIQQVVRGDSAAYFCASSQQGGLGYTFGSGTRLTVV.

The chain has TRBV6-5 and TRBJ2-7; TRBD1 is a possible D gene (6 bases). The CDR3 spans 15 residues. Germline lookup yields CDR1 MNHEY and CDR2 SVGAGI. V lost 5 bases, J lost 3 bases, and 17 bases lay in between. The CDR3 DNA is TGTGCCAGCAGTCTAGCACTGGACAGTATCTACGAGCAGTACTTC. This sequence encodes CASSLALDSIYEQYF.

This clone was seen just once. J is TRBJ2-1 and V is TRBV4-3; possibly TRBD2 for D (7 bases). V was shortened by 4 bases and J by 5 bases, with 15 bases between the two germline ends. This CDR3 has 15 residues. Germline V gives CDR1 LGHNA, CDR2 YSLEER. This CDR3 reads CASSLGGRGDNEQFF. CDR3 coding DNA: TGCGCCAGCAGCCTCGGGGGGAGGGGGGACAATGAGCAGTTCTTC.

The V gene is TRBV9, the J gene TRBJ1-3; a weak D match, TRBD1 (6 bases). Looked up from germline, CDR1 is SGDLS and CDR2 is YYNGEE. The CDR3 is 16 residues long. V shed 2 bases and J shed 0 bases, with 12 bases lying between them. The CDR3 loop reads CASSVGTPSSGNTIYF. The CDR3 DNA reads TGTGCCAGCAGCGTCGGGACACCAAGCTCTGGAAACACCATATATTTT.

This chain links TRBV9 with TRBJ1-6, with TRBD1 identical over 7 bases. Germline V gives CDR1 SGDLS, CDR2 YYNGEE. This CDR3 comprises 15 residues. J gave up 6 bases and V 3 bases, and 6 bases lay outside the gene matches. Here the CDR3 DNA reads TGTGCCAGCAGCGGACGACAGGGAGCTAATTCACCCCTCCACTTT. It codes for CASSGRQGANSPLHF.

This chain joins TRBV7-8 and TRBJ2-3, with 9 bases identical to TRBD1. The CDR3 is made up of 15 amino acids. Germline values: CDR1 SGHVS, CDR2 FQNEAQ. J lost 5 bases, V lost 5 bases, and 8 bases had no gene match. The CDR3 bases are TGTGCCAGCAGCGTACAGGGGGCCATGGGAGATACGCAGTATTTT. As protein: CASSVQGAMGDTQYF. Supplemented by reference TRBV7-8 and TRBJ2-3, the full variable domain reads GAGVSQSPRYKVAKRGQDVALRCDPISGHVSLFWYQQALGQGPEFLTYFQNEAQLDKSGLPSDRFFAERPEGSVSTLKIQRTQQEDSAVYLCASSVQGAMGDTQYFGPGTRLTVL.

The CDR3 DNA reads TGTGCCAGCATTGATATGGGGGGGGGCCTACTCGCAGATACGCAGTATTTT. Residues: CASIDMGGGLLADTQYF. This rearrangement joins TRBV21-1 to TRBJ2-3; the DNA was not compared with TRBD2, the D call given in the table. TRBV21-1 constitutes a pseudogene. The CDR3 runs 17 residues.

In DNA, the CDR3 is TGCGCCAGCAGAGAGGCGGGACAGGGAGACGAGCAGTACTTC. Protein sequence: CASREAGQGDEQYF. The chain recombines TRBV5-1 with TRBJ2-7, with 9 bases fitting TRBD1. There are 14 residues in the CDR3. In germline, CDR1 is SGHRS, CDR2 YFSETQ. The V gene end was trimmed by 5 bases and the J gene end by 5 bases; junction bases not matched to a gene: 8. Full variable domain (remainder filled in from reference TRBV5-1 and TRBJ2-7): KAGVTQTPRYLIKTRGQQVTLSCSPISGHRSVSWYQQTPGQGLQFLFEYFSETQRNKGNFPGRFSGRQFSNSRSEMNVSTLELGDSALYLCASREAGQGDEQYFGPGTRLTVT.

This clone was recorded a few times. This rearrangement joins TRBV7-8 to TRBJ1-1, with 10 positions matching TRBD1. The length of the CDR3 is 14 residues. CDR1 SGHVS and CDR2 FQNEAQ come from the germline V gene. Trimming cost V 9 bases and J 9 bases; bases outside gene matches: 13. CDR3 in amino acids: CASTPGTGVHKAFF. CDR3 DNA sequence: TGTGCCAGTACCCCCGGGACAGGGGTTCACAAAGCTTTCTTT.

This chain uses TRBV5-1 with TRBJ2-7; D is possibly TRBD2 (5 bases). V was shortened by 0 bases and J by 4 bases, with 11 bases between the two germline ends. This CDR3 is built from 14 residues. The germline V gene encodes CDR1 SGHRS and CDR2 YFSETQ. CDR3 sequence: CASSLGPEGYEQYF. The CDR3 DNA sequence: TGCGCCAGCAGCTTGGGACCTGAGGGTTACGAGCAGTACTTC.